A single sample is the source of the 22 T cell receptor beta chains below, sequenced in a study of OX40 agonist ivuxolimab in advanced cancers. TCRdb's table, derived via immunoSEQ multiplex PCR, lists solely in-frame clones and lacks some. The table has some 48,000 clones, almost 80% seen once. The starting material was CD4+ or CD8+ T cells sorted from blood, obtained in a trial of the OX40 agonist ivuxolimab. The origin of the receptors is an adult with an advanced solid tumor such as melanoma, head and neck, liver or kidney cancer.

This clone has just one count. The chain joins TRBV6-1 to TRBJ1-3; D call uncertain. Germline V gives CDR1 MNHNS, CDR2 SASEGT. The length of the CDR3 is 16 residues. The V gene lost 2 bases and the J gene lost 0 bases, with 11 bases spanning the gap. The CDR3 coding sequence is TGTGCCAGCAGTGAAAGCCCTGGGGACTCTGGAAACACCATATATTTT. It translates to CASSESPGDSGNTIYF.

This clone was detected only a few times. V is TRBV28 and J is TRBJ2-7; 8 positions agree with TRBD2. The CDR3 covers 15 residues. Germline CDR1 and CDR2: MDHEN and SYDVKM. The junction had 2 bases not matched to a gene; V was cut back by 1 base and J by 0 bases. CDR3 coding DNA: TGTGCCAGCAGTTTATTTGGGACTAGCTCCTACGAGCAGTACTTC. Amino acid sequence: CASSLFGTSSYEQYF. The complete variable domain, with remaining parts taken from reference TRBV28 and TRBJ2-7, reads DVKVTQSSRYLVKRTGEKVFLECVQDMDHENMFWYRQDPGLGLRLIYFSYDVKMKEKGDIPEGYSVSREKKERFSLILESASTNQTSMYLCASSLFGTSSYEQYFGPGTRLTVT.

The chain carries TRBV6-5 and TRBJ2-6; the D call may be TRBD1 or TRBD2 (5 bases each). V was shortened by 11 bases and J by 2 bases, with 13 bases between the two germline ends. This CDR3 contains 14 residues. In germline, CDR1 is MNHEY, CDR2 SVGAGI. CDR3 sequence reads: CAVAGAAGANVLTF. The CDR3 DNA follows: TGTGCCGTCGCCGGGGCGGCTGGGGCCAACGTCCTGACTTTC.

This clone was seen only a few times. DNA for the CDR3: TGCAGCGCCGATAGGGGACAGGGGGTTTGGGATGGCTACACCTTC. It translates to CSADRGQGVWDGYTF. This chain uses TRBV29-1 with TRBJ1-2; TRBD1 matches 11 bases. The germline V gene encodes CDR1 SQVTM and CDR2 ANQGSEA. With 7 bases clipped from V and 6 bases from J, the junction kept 13 bases outside the gene matches. CDR3 length: 15 residues. The full variable domain, rest sourced from reference TRBV29-1 and TRBJ1-2, is SAVISQKPSRDICQRGTSLTIQCQVDSQVTMMFWYRQQPGQSLTLIATANQGSEATYESGFVIDKFPISRPNLTFSTLTVSNMSPEDSSIYLCSADRGQGVWDGYTFGSGTRLTVV.

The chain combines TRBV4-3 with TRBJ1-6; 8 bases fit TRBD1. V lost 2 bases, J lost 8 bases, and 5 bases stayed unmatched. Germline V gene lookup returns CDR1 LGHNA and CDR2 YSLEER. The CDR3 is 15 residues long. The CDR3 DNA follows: TGCGCCAGCAGCCAACAGGGGGCTTCGGATTCACCCCTCCACTTT. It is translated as CASSQQGASDSPLHF.

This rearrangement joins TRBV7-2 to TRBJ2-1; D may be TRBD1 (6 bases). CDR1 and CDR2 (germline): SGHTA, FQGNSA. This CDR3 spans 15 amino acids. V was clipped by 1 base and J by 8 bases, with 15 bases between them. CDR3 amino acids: CASSLGQVAGDEQFF. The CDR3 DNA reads TGTGCCAGCAGCTTAGGACAGGTCGCAGGGGATGAGCAGTTCTTC.

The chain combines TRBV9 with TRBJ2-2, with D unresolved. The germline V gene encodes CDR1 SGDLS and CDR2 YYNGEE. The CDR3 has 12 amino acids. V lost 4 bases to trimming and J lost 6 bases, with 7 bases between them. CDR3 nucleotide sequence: TGTGCCAGCAGCCCCCCTTCCGGGGAGCTGTTTTTT. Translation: CASSPPSGELFF.

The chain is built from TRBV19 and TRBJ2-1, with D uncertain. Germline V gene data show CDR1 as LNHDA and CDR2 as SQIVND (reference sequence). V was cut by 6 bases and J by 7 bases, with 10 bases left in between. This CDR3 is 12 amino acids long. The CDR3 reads CASRVGGNEQFF. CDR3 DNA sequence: TGTGCCAGTAGGGTCGGTGGGAATGAGCAGTTCTTC.

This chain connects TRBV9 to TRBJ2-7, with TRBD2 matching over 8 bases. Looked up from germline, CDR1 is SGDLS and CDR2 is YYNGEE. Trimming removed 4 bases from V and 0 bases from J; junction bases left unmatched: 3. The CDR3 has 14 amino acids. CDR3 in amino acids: CASSPSGSSYEQYF. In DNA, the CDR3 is TGTGCCAGCAGCCCAAGCGGGAGCTCCTACGAGCAGTACTTC.

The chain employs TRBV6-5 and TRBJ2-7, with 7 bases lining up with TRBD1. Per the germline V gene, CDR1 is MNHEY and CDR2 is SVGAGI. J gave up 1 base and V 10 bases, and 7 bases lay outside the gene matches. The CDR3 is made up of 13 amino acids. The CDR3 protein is CATWGQSSYEQYF. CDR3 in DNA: TGTGCCACGTGGGGACAGTCTTCCTACGAGCAGTACTTC.

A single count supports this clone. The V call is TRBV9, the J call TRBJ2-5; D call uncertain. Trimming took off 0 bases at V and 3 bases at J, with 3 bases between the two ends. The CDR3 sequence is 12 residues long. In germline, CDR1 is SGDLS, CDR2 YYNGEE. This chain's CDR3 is CASSVGEETQYF. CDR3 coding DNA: TGTGCCAGCAGCGTAGGCGAAGAGACCCAGTACTTC.

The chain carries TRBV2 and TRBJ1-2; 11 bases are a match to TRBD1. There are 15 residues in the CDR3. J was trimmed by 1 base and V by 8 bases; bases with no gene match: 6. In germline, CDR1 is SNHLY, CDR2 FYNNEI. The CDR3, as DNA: TGTGCCAGCGGGACAGGGGGTTATCTTAACTATGGCTACACCTTC. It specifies CASGTGGYLNYGYTF.

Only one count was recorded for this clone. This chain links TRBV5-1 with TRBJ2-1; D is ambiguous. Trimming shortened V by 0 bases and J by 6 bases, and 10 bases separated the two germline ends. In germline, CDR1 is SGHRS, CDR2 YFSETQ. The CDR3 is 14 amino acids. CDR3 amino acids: CASSLGTSANEQFF. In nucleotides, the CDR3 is TGCGCCAGCAGCTTGGGGACCTCCGCCAATGAGCAGTTCTTC.

The CDR3 here is CASSLVDRGTEAFF. Written as DNA, the CDR3 is TGTGCCAGCAGCTTAGTGGACAGGGGCACTGAAGCTTTCTTT. The chain employs TRBV13 and TRBJ1-1; TRBD1 matches 9 bases. Losses at the gene ends were 1 base for V and 4 bases for J; bases not matched to a gene: 1. In germline, CDR1 is PRHDT, CDR2 FYEKMQ (reference sequence). The CDR3 consists of 14 residues.

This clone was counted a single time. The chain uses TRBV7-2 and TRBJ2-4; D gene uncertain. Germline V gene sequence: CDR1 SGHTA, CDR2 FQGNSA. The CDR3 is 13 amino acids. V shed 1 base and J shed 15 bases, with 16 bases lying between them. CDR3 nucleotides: TGTGCCAGCAGCTTAGGGACCGCGTCCCCCATGTACTTC. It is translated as CASSLGTASPMYF. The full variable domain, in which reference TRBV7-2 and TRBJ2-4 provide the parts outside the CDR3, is GAGVSQSPSNKVTEKGKDVELRCDPISGHTALYWYRQSLGQGLEFLIYFQGNSAPDKSGLPSDRFSAERTGGSVSTLTIQRTQQEDSAVYLCASSLGTASPMYFGAGTRLSVL.

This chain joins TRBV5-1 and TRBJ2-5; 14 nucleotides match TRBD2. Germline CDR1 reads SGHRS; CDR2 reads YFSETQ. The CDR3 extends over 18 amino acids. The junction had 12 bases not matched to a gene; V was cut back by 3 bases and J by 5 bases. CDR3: CASSYPPRGLAGVETQYF. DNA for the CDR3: TGCGCCAGCAGCTACCCGCCAAGGGGACTAGCGGGAGTTGAGACCCAGTACTTC.

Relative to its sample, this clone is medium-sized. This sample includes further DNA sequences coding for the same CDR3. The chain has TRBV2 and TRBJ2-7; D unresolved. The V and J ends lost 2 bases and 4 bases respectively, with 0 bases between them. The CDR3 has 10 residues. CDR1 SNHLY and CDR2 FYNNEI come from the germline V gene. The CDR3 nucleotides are TGTGCCAGCAGTGAATACGAGCAGTACTTC. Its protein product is CASSEYEQYF.

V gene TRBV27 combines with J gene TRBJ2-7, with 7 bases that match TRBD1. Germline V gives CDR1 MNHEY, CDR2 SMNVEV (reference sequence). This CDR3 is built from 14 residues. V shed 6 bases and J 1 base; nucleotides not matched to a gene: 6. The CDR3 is CASRIRDSSYEQYF. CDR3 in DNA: TGTGCCAGCAGAATCCGGGACAGTTCCTACGAGCAGTACTTC.

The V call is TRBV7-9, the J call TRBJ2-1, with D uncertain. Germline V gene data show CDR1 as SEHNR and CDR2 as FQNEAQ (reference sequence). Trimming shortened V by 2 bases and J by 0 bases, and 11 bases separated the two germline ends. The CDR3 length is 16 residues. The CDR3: CASSLPSTTSYNEQFF. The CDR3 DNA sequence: TGTGCCAGCAGCTTACCGTCTACCACCTCCTACAATGAGCAGTTCTTC.

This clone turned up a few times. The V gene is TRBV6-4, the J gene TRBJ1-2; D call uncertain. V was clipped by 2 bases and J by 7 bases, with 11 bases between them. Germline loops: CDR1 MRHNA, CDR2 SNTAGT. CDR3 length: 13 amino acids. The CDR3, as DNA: TGTGCCAGCAGTGACCCGGGGAGGGCTGGCTACACCTTC. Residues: CASSDPGRAGYTF.

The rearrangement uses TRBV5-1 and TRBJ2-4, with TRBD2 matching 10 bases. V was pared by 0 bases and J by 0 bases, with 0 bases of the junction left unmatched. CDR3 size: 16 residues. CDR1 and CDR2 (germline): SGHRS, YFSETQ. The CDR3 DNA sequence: TGCGCCAGCAGCTTGGGACTAGCGGGAGCCAAAAACATTCAGTACTTC. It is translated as CASSLGLAGAKNIQYF.

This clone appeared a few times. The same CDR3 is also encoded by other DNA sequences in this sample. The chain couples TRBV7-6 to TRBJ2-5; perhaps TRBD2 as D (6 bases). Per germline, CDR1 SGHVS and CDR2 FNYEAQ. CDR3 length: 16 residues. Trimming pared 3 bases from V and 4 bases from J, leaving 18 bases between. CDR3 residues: CASSLAGQGAGETQYF. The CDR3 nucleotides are TGTGCCAGCAGCTTGGCGGGGCAGGGAGCCGGAGAGACCCAGTACTTC.